This T cell receptor beta chain originates from a study of blood T cell repertoires in COVID-19 (dated by TCRdb to between 2020 and 2021). With regard to the full study: Samples covering the acute and convalescent phases of COVID-19 were provided by collaborators in the United States, Italy and Spain. Samples were obtained from the ongoing ImmuneRACE study (first 160 participants) and from 1,000 to 1,500 subjects provided by 6 global collaborators. The dataset comprised deeply sampled blood TCRbeta repertoires from subjects exposed to, actively infected with, or recovered from COVID-19. The prospective study material was composed of cDNA or gDNA derived from T cells, B-cell-depleted T cells, or PBMCs. Where available, HLA class I and class II types were taken from metadata supplied by the sample provider and were not determined by assay-based typing. Nearly every sample came with metadata listing a de-identified subject ID, COVID-19 status, age in years and sex. The repertoires were made available in a free public database intended to serve as a resource for research on the immune response to SARS-CoV-2.

Overall study outcomes, separate from this receptor: The amount of clinical and demographic metadata varied by source and participant and was provided uncurated.

This clone was seen a few times. Its antigen specificity is not known. No base-level quality is on record; no much larger clone is a single base apart. Collaborating institutions collected whole blood in K2EDTA tubes following their own protocols. Collaborator samples were shipped for TCRbeta analysis as frozen whole blood, isolated PBMCs, or DNA extracted from either sample type. TCRbeta CDR3 regions were amplified from genomic DNA by means of the immunoSEQ Assay, a bias-controlled multiplex PCR. In the paper's pipeline: Nucleated cell counts per sample were estimated from amplification of reference gene primers within the assay. To quantify the absolute abundance of each unique TCRbeta CDR3 rearrangement, sequence reads were collapsed and filtered. Productive Simpson clonality was computed per sample as the square root of Simpson's diversity index over productive rearrangements. TCRdb holds this immuneACCESS table with in-frame rearrangements only. Some clones are missing; in checked studies, unresolved V genes explain under half, and the rest has no known cause. V, J and clone size are taken as reported in that table, and D and trimming were inferred from the DNA itself. In this sample the table shows roughly 67,000 clones, about 74% of which occur a single time. Clones ranked in the top ten supply roughly 21% of the sample.

The germline V and J ends show losses of 2 bases and 2 bases respectively, and no gene match explains 4 bases of the junction. The CDR3 goes from the cysteine to the phenylalanine over 15 residues. Only CDR3 DNA is held: 45 bases, read in frame from base 1. CDR1 and CDR2 (ENHRY, SYGVKD) derive from the germline V gene. Sample: peripheral blood. This chain is built from TRBV10-3 and TRBJ2-3, with TRBD2 matching 7 junction bases. The sequence came from a human donor in a cohort sampled during active COVID-19. The DNA sequence reads TGTGCCATCAGTGAGGCGGGGGATCCCACAGATACGCAGTATTTT. It encodes CAISEAGDPTDTQYF.